These T cell receptor beta chains were read from a single sample in a study of T cell responses to AZD1222 COVID-19 vaccine. Clones were sequenced by immunoSEQ multiplex PCR, and TCRdb holds only the in-frame ones, with some missing. The sample lists around 200,000 clones, approximately 91% seen once, with 0.99% in the top ten. The sample consisted of peripheral blood, taken on day 0 of AZD1222 vaccination. The receptors derive from an adult in good health. Both conserved end residues are part of each CDR3. Each record gives: CDR3 length, V gene, D gene, J gene, clone size, CDR3 protein, CDR3 DNA. D genes are given only for firm matches. The listing skips clone size in some rows; elsewhere it reads once, few, many or a size class.

17	TRBV5-8	-	TRBJ2-7	-	CASSTAGGNRGHYEQYF	TGTGCCAGCAGCACCGCAGGGGGTAACCGGGGGCACTACGAGCAGTACTTC
13	TRBV7-6	-	TRBJ1-1	-	CASSPGTNPEAFF	TGTGCCAGCAGCCCGGGGACCAACCCTGAAGCTTTCTTT
13	TRBV15	-	TRBJ1-5	-	CATSRDRTQPQHF	TGTGCCACCAGCAGAGATAGGACGCAGCCCCAGCATTTT
16	TRBV5-5	-	TRBJ1-5	-	CASSLASGFPLFPQHF	TGTGCCAGCAGCTTGGCCTCTGGGTTCCCTTTGTTTCCCCAGCATTTT
12	TRBV7-9	-	TRBJ1-1	-	CASSFSGVEAFF	TGTGCCAGCAGCTTTTCAGGGGTTGAAGCTTTCTTT
12	TRBV11-2	-	TRBJ2-7	-	CASSSDRYEQYF	TGTGCCAGCAGCTCTGACAGGTACGAGCAGTACTTC
16	TRBV4-1	-	TRBJ1-1	-	CASSQDETRPGTEAFF	TGCGCCAGCAGCCAAGATGAAACCCGCCCGGGGACTGAAGCTTTCTTT
13	TRBV2	TRBD1	TRBJ1-2	-	CASSRGQGAGYTF	TGTGCCAGCAGCCGAGGACAGGGGGCGGGCTACACCTTC
19	TRBV9	-	TRBJ1-2	-	CASTPGIGSTEWDWNGYTF	TGTGCCAGCACCCCAGGTATCGGGAGCACTGAATGGGATTGGAATGGCTACACCTTC
22	TRBV18	TRBD1	TRBJ2-7	-	CASSPPNIADRGGKGGFWEQYF	TGTGCCAGCTCACCACCAAATATAGCCGACAGGGGAGGTAAAGGTGGATTCTGGGAGCAGTACTTC
12	TRBV2	-	TRBJ1-3	few	CASSVGGNTIYF	TGTGCCAGCAGTGTGGGAGGAAACACCATATATTTT
15	TRBV19	TRBD2	TRBJ2-5	once	CASSTLAGVGETQYF	TGTGCCAGTAGTACGCTAGCGGGAGTGGGAGAGACCCAGTACTTC
16	TRBV5-1	TRBD2	TRBJ2-3	-	CASSLGLAGGADTQYF	TGCGCCAGCAGCTTGGGACTAGCGGGGGGGGCAGATACGCAGTATTTT
17	TRBV3-1/TRBV3-2	TRBD2	TRBJ2-3	-	CASSRPGLAGERDTQYF	TGTGCCAGCAGCCGCCCGGGACTAGCGGGAGAGAGAGATACGCAGTATTTT
14	TRBV14	-	TRBJ2-7	-	CASSQAGTIYEQYF	TGTGCCAGCAGCCAAGCTGGGACAATCTACGAGCAGTACTTC
15	TRBV28	-	TRBJ2-3	-	CASSTNPGGTDTQYF	TGTGCCAGCAGTACAAATCCAGGAGGCACAGATACGCAGTATTTT
15	TRBV4-2	-	TRBJ2-7	-	CASSQEGRGSYEQYF	TGTGCCAGCAGCCAAGAGGGACGGGGATCCTACGAGCAGTACTTC
11	TRBV5-4	-	TRBJ2-5	-	CASSLRETQYF	TGTGCCAGCAGCTTGCGAGAGACCCAGTACTTC
15	TRBV4-3	TRBD1	TRBJ1-4	-	CASSQGDRGPEKLFF	TGCGCCAGCAGCCAAGGGGACAGGGGACCCGAAAAACTGTTTTTT
13	TRBV29-1	TRBD1	TRBJ2-1	once	CSVGQGMNNEQFF	TGCAGCGTTGGACAGGGGATGAACAATGAGCAGTTCTTC
16	TRBV9	TRBD1	TRBJ1-6	-	CASSVGQGGNNSPLHF	TGTGCCAGCAGCGTGGGACAGGGGGGAAATAATTCACCCCTCCACTTT
14	TRBV7-2	-	TRBJ2-5	-	CASSSGGLRETQYF	TGTGCCAGCAGCTCCGGGGGGCTCAGGGAGACCCAGTACTTC
16	TRBV4-1	TRBD2	TRBJ2-5	-	CASSQDPGLAGETQYF	TGCGCCAGCAGCCAAGATCCGGGACTAGCGGGCGAGACCCAGTACTTC
13	TRBV9	-	TRBJ1-2	once	CASSETAVYGYTF	TGTGCCAGCAGCGAGACAGCCGTCTATGGCTACACCTTC
12	TRBV6-5	-	TRBJ2-3	-	CATRGSTDTQYF	TGTGCCACCCGGGGGAGCACAGATACGCAGTATTTT
14	TRBV9	TRBD1	TRBJ2-5	-	CASSMDRVGETQYF	TGTGCCAGCAGCATGGACAGGGTTGGGGAGACCCAGTACTTC
13	TRBV6-5	-	TRBJ1-6	-	CASNLELNSPLHF	TGTGCCAGCAACCTGGAGCTGAATTCACCCCTCCACTTT
13	TRBV7-9	-	TRBJ2-7	-	CASSLAGTNEQYF	TGTGCCAGCAGCTTAGCGGGGACGAACGAGCAGTACTTC
15	TRBV18	TRBD2	TRBJ2-1	-	CASSRGTSGRNEQFF	TGTGCCAGCTCACGGGGAACTAGCGGGAGAAATGAGCAGTTCTTC
14	TRBV2	-	TRBJ1-1	once	CASTPTAMNTEAFF	TGTGCCAGCACTCCGACAGCAATGAACACTGAAGCTTTCTTT
13	TRBV6-5	-	TRBJ2-6	-	CASVSSGANVLTF	TGTGCCAGCGTAAGCTCTGGGGCCAACGTCCTGACTTTC
17	TRBV5-1	-	TRBJ2-7	-	CASSLETGGQFYYEQYF	TGCGCCAGCAGCTTGGAAACCGGAGGACAGTTTTACTACGAGCAGTACTTC
14	TRBV10-3	-	TRBJ1-2	-	CAISEPQTLYGYTF	TGTGCCATCAGTGAGCCCCAGACCTTATATGGCTACACCTTC
16	TRBV7-6	-	TRBJ2-2	-	CASGSPGLHNTGELFF	TGTGCCAGCGGCTCCCCGGGCTTACATAACACCGGGGAGCTGTTTTTT
16	TRBV28	TRBD2	TRBJ2-3	-	CASSTNLGTTPRTQYF	TGTGCCAGCAGTACCAACCTCGGGACTACCCCGAGGACGCAGTATTTT
13	TRBV4-3	-	TRBJ2-7	-	CAGLAGSHSEQYF	TGCGCCGGTCTCGCAGGCAGTCACTCCGAGCAGTACTTC
15	TRBV6-5	TRBD1	TRBJ1-5	-	CASRIVGQSNQPQHF	TGTGCCAGCAGGATCGTGGGACAGAGCAATCAGCCCCAGCATTTT
15	TRBV7-2	-	TRBJ2-1	-	CASSLGGGGRRSRFF	TGTGCCAGCAGCTTAGGGGGTGGAGGCAGGCGTTCTCGGTTCTTC
16	TRBV7-2	-	TRBJ2-1	-	CASSLGGGGSYNEQFF	TGTGCCAGCAGCTTAGGGGGTGGAGGCTCCTACAATGAGCAGTTCTTC
13	TRBV5-4	-	TRBJ2-3	-	CASSEGGVDTQYF	TGTGCCAGCAGCGAGGGGGGGGTAGATACGCAGTATTTT
15	TRBV19	-	TRBJ2-1	-	CASSISASGYNEQFF	TGTGCCAGTAGTATAAGTGCGAGCGGGTACAATGAGCAGTTCTTC
13	TRBV7-9	-	TRBJ1-1	-	CASSLEVGTEAFF	TGTGCCAGCAGCTTAGAAGTGGGCACTGAAGCTTTCTTT